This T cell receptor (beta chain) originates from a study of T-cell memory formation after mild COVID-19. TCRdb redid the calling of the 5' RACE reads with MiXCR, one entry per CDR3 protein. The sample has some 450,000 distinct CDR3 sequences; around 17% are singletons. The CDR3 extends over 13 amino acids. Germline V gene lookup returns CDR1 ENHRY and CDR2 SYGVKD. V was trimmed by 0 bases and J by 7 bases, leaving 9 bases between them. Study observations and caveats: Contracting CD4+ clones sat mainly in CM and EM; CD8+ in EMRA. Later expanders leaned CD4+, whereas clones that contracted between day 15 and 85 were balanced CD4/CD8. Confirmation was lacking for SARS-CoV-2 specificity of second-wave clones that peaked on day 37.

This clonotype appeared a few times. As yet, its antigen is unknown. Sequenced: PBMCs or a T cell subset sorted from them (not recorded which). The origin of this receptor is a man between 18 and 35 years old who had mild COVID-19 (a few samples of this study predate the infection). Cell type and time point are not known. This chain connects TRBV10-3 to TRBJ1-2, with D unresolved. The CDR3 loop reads CAISESRAFGYTF. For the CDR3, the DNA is TGTGCCATCAGTGAGTCCCGCGCCTTTGGCTACACCTTC.